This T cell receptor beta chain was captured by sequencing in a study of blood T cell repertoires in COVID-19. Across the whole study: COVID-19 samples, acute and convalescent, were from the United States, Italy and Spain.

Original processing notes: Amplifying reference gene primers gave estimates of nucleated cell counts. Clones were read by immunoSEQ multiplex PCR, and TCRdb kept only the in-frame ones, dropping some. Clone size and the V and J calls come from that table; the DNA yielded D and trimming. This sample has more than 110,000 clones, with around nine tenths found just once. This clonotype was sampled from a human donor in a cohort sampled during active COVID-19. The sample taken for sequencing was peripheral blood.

In DNA form, the CDR3 reads TGTGCCAGCACTAACGAGGGGGGGGTCCTAACCTACGAGCAGTACTTC. Protein product: CASTNEGGVLTYEQYF. This rearrangement joins TRBV28 to TRBJ2-7; tentative D call: TRBD2 (7 bases). This CDR3 has 16 residues. V lost 7 bases to trimming and J lost 2 bases, with 21 bases between them. Germline assignment: CDR1 MDHEN and CDR2 SYDVKM. Variable domain in full (rest from reference TRBV28 and TRBJ2-7): DVKVTQSSRYLVKRTGEKVFLECVQDMDHENMFWYRQDPGLGLRLIYFSYDVKMKEKGDIPEGYSVSREKKERFSLILESASTNQTSMYLCASTNEGGVLTYEQYFGPGTRLTVT.